These 8 T cell receptor beta chains were sequenced from one sample in a study of T cell repertoires in cytomegalovirus infection. TCRdb independently ran MiXCR on the reads; one entry per CDR3 protein. Here the sample spans around 210,000 distinct CDR3 sequences, about 5.9% being singletons. Sequencing was carried out using PBMCs. The receptors derive from a human donor in good health (CMV status not recorded). Some clones in this sample may be carry-over from other donors' samples.

There are many counts of this clonotype. The V and J genes are TRBV12-3 or TRBV12-4 and TRBJ1-5; D unclear. The CDR3 is made up of 15 amino acids. Trimming cost V 5 bases and J 0 bases, with 11 bases left between them. Written as DNA, the CDR3 is TGTGCCAGCAGTGGTCCGGGGAATAGCAATCAGCCCCAGCATTTT. Translation: CASSGPGNSNQPQHF.

This clonotype showed up many times. The gene calls are TRBV7-6 and TRBJ2-1; D is undetermined. The CDR3 sequence is 15 residues long. Looked up from germline, CDR1 is SGHVS and CDR2 is FNYEAQ. V was shortened by 5 bases and J by 5 bases, with 16 bases between the two germline ends. The CDR3 DNA reads TGTGCCAGCAGCCTAAGGAGTTTACAAAACAATGAGCAGTTCTTC. It yields the protein CASSLRSLQNNEQFF.

V and J are TRBV6-5 and TRBJ1-1, with a weak D call TRBD1 (6 bases). The CDR3 loop spans 14 amino acids. The germline V gene encodes CDR1 MNHEY and CDR2 SVGAGI. V lost 6 bases and J lost 1, with 12 bases in between. Here the CDR3 DNA reads TGTGCCAGCAGCAGACGGGGGGCGAACACTGAAGCTTTCTTT. Translating gives CASSRRGANTEAFF.

This clonotype was counted a single time. V gene TRBV24-1 combines with J gene TRBJ2-2; D might be TRBD2 (6 bases). This CDR3 has 17 amino acids. The ends were cut back, 1 base at V and 6 bases at J, with 17 bases in the middle. Per the germline V gene, CDR1 is KGHDR and CDR2 is SFDVKD. The CDR3 DNA sequence: TGTGCCACCAGTGATTTTAAGCGCGGGGAAATTCCCGGGGAGCTGTTTTTT. Encoded protein: CATSDFKRGEIPGELFF.

This clonotype was recorded at least ten times. The CDR3 region is CASRSRSWAQEQFF. CDR3 coding DNA: TGTGCCAGCAGGTCCCGGTCGTGGGCCCAGGAGCAGTTCTTC. This chain joins TRBV7-2 and TRBJ2-1; no definite D call. V lost 6 bases to trimming and J lost 10 bases, with 19 bases between them. In germline, CDR1 is SGHTA, CDR2 FQGNSA. The CDR3 sequence is 14 residues long.

The sample holds many counts of this clonotype. V is TRBV4-2 and J is TRBJ1-5; TRBD1 matches 9 bases. The CDR3 is made up of 14 amino acids. V lost 4 bases, J lost 3 bases, and 1 base stayed unmatched. Germline V gene lookup returns CDR1 LGHNA and CDR2 YNFKEQ. The CDR3 loop reads CASSRDRDNQPQHF. CDR3 coding DNA: TGTGCCAGCAGCCGGGACAGGGACAATCAGCCCCAGCATTTT.

The chain is built from TRBV29-1 and TRBJ2-1; 9 bases are a match to TRBD1. V trimming: 5 bases; J trimming: 9 bases; junction bases outside the gene matches: 8. Germline lookup yields CDR1 SQVTM and CDR2 ANQGSEA. There are 13 residues in the CDR3. The CDR3 DNA reads TGCAGCGTTTTCCGGGACAGGGTAACTGAGCAGTTCTTC. Its translation is CSVFRDRVTEQFF.

This clonotype was counted ten times or more. The gene calls are TRBV6-1 and TRBJ1-4; a weak D match, TRBD1 (6 bases). The CDR3 totals 12 residues. With 8 bases removed from V and 2 bases from J, the gap between germline ends came to 6 bases. Germline CDR1 is MNHNS and CDR2 is SASEGT. The chain's CDR3 is CASGGTNEKLFF. The CDR3 bases are TGTGCCAGCGGGGGCACTAATGAAAAACTGTTTTTT.